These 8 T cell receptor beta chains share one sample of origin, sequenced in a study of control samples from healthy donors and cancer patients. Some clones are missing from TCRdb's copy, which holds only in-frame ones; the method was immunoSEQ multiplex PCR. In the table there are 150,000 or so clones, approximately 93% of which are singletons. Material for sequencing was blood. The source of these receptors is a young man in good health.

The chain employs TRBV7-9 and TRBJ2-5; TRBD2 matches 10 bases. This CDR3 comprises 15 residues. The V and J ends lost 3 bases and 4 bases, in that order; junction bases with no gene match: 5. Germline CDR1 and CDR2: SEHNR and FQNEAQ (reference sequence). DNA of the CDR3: TGTGCCAGCAGCTTCACTAGCGGGGAGGGAGAGACCCAGTACTTC. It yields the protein CASSFTSGEGETQYF.

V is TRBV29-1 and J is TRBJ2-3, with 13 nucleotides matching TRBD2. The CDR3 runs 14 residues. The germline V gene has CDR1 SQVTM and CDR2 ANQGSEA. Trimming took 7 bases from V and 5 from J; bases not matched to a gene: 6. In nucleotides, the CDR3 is TGCAGCGCTGGACTAGCGGGAGAGGGAGATACGCAGTATTTT. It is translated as CSAGLAGEGDTQYF.

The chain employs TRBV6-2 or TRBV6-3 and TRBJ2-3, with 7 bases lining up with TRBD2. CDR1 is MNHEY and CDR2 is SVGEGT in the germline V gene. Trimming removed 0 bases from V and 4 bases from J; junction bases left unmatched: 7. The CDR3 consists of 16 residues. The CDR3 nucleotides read TGTGCCAGCAGTTACTCGAGGAGCGGGACTGCAGATACGCAGTATTTT. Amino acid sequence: CASSYSRSGTADTQYF.

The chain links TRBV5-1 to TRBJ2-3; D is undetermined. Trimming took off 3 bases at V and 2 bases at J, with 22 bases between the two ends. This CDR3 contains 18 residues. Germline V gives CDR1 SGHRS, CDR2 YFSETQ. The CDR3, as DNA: TGCGCCAGCAGCTACTATCCATCCGGGTCCCAACTCACAGATACGCAGTATTTT. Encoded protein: CASSYYPSGSQLTDTQYF.

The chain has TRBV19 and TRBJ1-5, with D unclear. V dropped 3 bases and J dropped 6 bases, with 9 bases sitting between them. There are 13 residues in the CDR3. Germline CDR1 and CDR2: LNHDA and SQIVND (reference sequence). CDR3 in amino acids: CASSMRRGQPQHF. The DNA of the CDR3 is TGTGCCAGTAGTATGCGGCGAGGTCAGCCCCAGCATTTT.

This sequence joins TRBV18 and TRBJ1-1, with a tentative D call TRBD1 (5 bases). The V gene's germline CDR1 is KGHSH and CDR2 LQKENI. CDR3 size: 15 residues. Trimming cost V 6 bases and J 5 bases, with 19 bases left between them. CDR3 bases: TGTGCCAGCTCCCCTCGGTTGGTCAGGGTTACTGAAGCTTTCTTT. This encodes CASSPRLVRVTEAFF. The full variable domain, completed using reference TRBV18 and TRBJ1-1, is NAGVMQNPRHLVRRRGQEARLRCSPMKGHSHVYWYRQLPEEGLKFMVYLQKENIIDESGMPKERFSAEFPKEGPSILRIQQVVRGDSAAYFCASSPRLVRVTEAFFGQGTRLTVV.

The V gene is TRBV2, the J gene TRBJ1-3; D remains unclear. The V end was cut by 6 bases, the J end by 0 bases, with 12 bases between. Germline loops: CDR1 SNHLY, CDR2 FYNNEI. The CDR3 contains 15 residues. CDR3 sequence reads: CASRADGSSGNTIYF. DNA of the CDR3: TGTGCCAGCAGGGCGGACGGAAGCTCTGGAAACACCATATATTTT. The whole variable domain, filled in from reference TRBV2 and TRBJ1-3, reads EPEVTQTPSHQVTQMGQEVILRCVPISNHLYFYWYRQILGQKVEFLVSFYNNEISEKSEIFDDQFSVERPDGSNFTLKIRSTKLEDSAMYFCASRADGSSGNTIYFGEGSWLTVV.

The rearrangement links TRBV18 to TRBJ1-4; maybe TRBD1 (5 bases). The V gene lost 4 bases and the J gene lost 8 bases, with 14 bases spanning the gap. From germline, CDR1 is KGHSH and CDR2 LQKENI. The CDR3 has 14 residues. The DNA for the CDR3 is TGTGCCAGCTCACGTGGGGACCTTTGGGAAAAACTGTTTTTT. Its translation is CASSRGDLWEKLFF.